This T cell receptor (beta chain) appears in the sequencing data of a study of T-cell reconstitution after alpha-beta-depleted transplantation in children. V was clipped by 6 bases and J by 0 bases; unmatched bases: 12. Germline CDR1 and CDR2: ENHRY and SYGVKD. The CDR3 extends over 18 amino acids. TCRbeta library construction was performed incorporating unique molecular identifiers. TCRdb recomputed calls from the PCR reads with MiXCR, one row per CDR3 protein. This table holds roughly 590,000 distinct CDR3 sequences, about 15% found once. The genes are TRBV10-3 and TRBJ2-2; 8 bases agree with TRBD1. The TCR originated in a human donor who donated a stem cell graft to a child with acute myeloid leukemia. The source material was PBMCs from the stem cell graft donor, sampled from the stem cell graft. In DNA, the CDR3 is TGTGCCATCAGCGGACCGGGACAGGAAAATCCGAACACCGGGGAGCTGTTTTTT. It yields the protein CAISGPGQENPNTGELFF.